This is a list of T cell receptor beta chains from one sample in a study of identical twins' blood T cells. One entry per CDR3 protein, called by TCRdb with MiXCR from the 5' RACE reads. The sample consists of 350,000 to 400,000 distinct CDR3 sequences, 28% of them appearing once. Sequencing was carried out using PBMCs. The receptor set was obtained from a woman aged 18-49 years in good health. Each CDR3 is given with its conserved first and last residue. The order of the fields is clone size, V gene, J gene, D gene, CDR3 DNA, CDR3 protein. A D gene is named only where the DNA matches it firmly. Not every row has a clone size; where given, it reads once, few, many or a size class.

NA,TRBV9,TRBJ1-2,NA,TGTGCCAGCAGCAACCCCGGTGGGAGCTACACCTTC,CASSNPGGSYTF
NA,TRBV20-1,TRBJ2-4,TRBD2,TGCAGTGCTAGAGATTTCGGGAGGGAGAACATTCAGTACTTC,CSARDFGRENIQYF
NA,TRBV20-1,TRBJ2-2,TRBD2,TGCAGTGCACAGTGGGGGGGCACCGGGGAGCTGTTTTTT,CSAQWGGTGELFF
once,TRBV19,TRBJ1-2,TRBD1,TGTGCCGGTAGTGGAACAGGGGGCGATTCTGACTATGGCTACACCTTC,CAGSGTGGDSDYGYTF
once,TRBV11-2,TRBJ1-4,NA,TGTGCCAGCAGCGGTCTCGCTGAAACCAATGAAAAACTGTTTTTT,CASSGLAETNEKLFF
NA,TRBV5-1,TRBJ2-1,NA,TGCGCCAGCAGCTTGGAAACTAATGAGCAGTTCTTC,CASSLETNEQFF
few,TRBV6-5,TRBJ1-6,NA,TGTGCCAGCAGTTACTCCGGGATCACTTGGAATTCACCCCTCCACTTT,CASSYSGITWNSPLHF
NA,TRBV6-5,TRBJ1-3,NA,TGTGCCAGCAGCCAACCCGGAGGCACCATATATTTT,CASSQPGGTIYF
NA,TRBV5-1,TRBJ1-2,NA,TGCGCCAGCAGCTTGAGCCAGCACCGCTATGGCTACACCTTC,CASSLSQHRYGYTF
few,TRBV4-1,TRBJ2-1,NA,TGCGCCAGCAGCCAAGATCTTGGGATACGTTCCTCCTACAATGAGCAGTTCTTC,CASSQDLGIRSSYNEQFF
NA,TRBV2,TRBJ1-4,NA,TGTGCCAGCACCCCCCCCCTCGGACAGAATGAAAAACTGTTTTTT,CASTPPLGQNEKLFF
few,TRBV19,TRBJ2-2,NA,TGTGCCAGTAGTATGGTGGGAGCGAACACCGGGGAGCTGTTTTTT,CASSMVGANTGELFF
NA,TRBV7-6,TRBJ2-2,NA,TGTGCCAGCAGCTTAATTGGGGGTGGAGGCACCGGGGAGCTGTTTTTT,CASSLIGGGGTGELFF
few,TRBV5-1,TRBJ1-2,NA,TGCGCCACCCGACTGACAGGATTGGACTATGGCTACACCTTC,CATRLTGLDYGYTF
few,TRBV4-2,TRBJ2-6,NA,TGTGCCAGCAGCCAAGATTACGGGACTGGGGCCAACGTCCTGACTTTC,CASSQDYGTGANVLTF
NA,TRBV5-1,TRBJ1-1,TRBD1,TGCGCCAGCAGCCCGGAGTGGACAGGGGAGAACTGGTATGAAGCTTTCTTT,CASSPEWTGENWYEAFF
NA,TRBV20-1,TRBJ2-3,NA,TGCAGTGCTAGGACCCCGGAAACAGATACGCAGTATTTT,CSARTPETDTQYF
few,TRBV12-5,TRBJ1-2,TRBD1,TGTGCTAGTGGTTCCTGGGACAGGGGTTATGACTACACCTTC,CASGSWDRGYDYTF
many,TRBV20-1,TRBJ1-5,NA,TGCAGTGCTAGTTGGCGGGGGAATCAGCCCCAGCATTTT,CSASWRGNQPQHF
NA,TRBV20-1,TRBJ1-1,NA,TGCAGTGCTAAGCTTCCGGGGACTAACACTGAAGCTTTCTTT,CSAKLPGTNTEAFF
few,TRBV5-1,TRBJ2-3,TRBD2,TGCGCCAGCAGCTTGGTTCTAGCGGGAGGAATTGGGGCAGATACGCAGTATTTT,CASSLVLAGGIGADTQYF
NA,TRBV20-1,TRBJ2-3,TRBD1,TGCAGTGCTACCAAGATGACAGGGGACACAGATACGCAGTATTTT,CSATKMTGDTDTQYF
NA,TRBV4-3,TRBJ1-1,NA,TGCGCCAGCAGCCAGATGGGACCGACTGAAGCTTTCTTT,CASSQMGPTEAFF
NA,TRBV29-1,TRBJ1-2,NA,TGCAGCCAACTTACCTCGGGCTATGGCTACACCTTC,CSQLTSGYGYTF
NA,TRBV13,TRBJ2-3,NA,TGTGCCAGCAGCTTATCTTCCAGGCAGCCGGGAGATACGCAGTATTTT,CASSLSSRQPGDTQYF
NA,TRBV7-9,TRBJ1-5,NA,TGTGCCAGCAGCTTAGGGGCAGGGGAAATGCATTTT,CASSLGAGEMHF
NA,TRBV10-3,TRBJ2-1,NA,TGTGGCATCAGTGGACAATACAATGAGCAGTTCTTC,CGISGQYNEQFF
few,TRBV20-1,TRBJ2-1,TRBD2,TGCAGTGCTACACTAGCGGGAGTCAATGAGCAGTTCTTC,CSATLAGVNEQFF
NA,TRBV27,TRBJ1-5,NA,TGTGCCAGCAGGCCGGGACAAAGCAATCAGCCCCAGCATTTT,CASRPGQSNQPQHF
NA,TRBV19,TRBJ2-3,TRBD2,TGTGCCAGTAGTATTACCGGGACTAGCGGCACAGATACGCAGTATTTT,CASSITGTSGTDTQYF
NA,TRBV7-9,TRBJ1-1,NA,TGTGCCAGCATCGCGGGCTGGAACACTGGAGCTTTCTTT,CASIAGWNTGAFF
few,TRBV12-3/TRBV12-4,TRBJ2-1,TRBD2,TGTGCCAGCAGTTCTAGCGGGAGGGTAGACAATGAGCAGTTCTTC,CASSSSGRVDNEQFF
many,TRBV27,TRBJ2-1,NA,TGTGCCAGCAGTTCGCTAGCACCCAGTTCCTACAATGAGCAGTTCTTC,CASSSLAPSSYNEQFF
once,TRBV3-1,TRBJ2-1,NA,TGTGCCAGCAGCCTTGGTCCCCCCTACAATGAGCAGTTCTTC,CASSLGPPYNEQFF
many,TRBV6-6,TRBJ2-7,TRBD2,TGTGCCAGCAGGAATAGCGGGAGTGACACCTACGAGCAGTACTTC,CASRNSGSDTYEQYF
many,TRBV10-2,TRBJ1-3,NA,TGCGCCAGCAGGAGGCACGAAAACACCATATATTTT,CASRRHENTIYF
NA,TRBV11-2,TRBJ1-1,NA,TGTGCCAGCAGCTTAGGACAGGCCGCTGAAGCTTTCTTT,CASSLGQAAEAFF
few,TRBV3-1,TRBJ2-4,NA,TGTGCCAGCAGAGGTGGGAACATTCAGTACTTC,CASRGGNIQYF
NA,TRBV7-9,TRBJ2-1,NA,TGTGCCAGCAGCTCCCCTGCGAGCGGCCCGTCCTACAATGAGCAGTTCTTC,CASSSPASGPSYNEQFF
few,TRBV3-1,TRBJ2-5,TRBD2,TGTGCCAGCAGCCCCCTAGCGGACAAAGAGACCCAGTACTTC,CASSPLADKETQYF
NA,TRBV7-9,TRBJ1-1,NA,TGTGCCAGCAGCTTAATCACTGAAGCTTTCTTT,CASSLITEAFF
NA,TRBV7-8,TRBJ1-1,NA,TGTGCCACCTACCTCGACAGGAACACTGAAGCTTTCTTT,CATYLDRNTEAFF
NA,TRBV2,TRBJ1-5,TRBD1,TGTGCCAGCAGTCCCGACAGGGACCGCAATCAGCCCCAGCATTTT,CASSPDRDRNQPQHF
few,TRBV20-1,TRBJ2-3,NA,TGCAGGGGGGAGGGGGCGACGGGCACAGATACGCAGTATTTT,CRGEGATGTDTQYF
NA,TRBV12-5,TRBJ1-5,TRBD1,TGTGCTAGTGGTTTGGGAACAGGGGCGGGTCAGCCCCAGCATTTT,CASGLGTGAGQPQHF
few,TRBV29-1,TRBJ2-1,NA,TGCAGCATCCTTCGACTGGGGGGTATTGGTATGAATGAGCAGTTCTTC,CSILRLGGIGMNEQFF
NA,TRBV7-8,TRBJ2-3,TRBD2,TGTGCCAGCAGCTTTTGGGTAGCGGGGGGGAACACGCAGTATTTT,CASSFWVAGGNTQYF
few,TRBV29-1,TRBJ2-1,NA,TGCAGCGTTCGCCGGGAGCTAAGGCAGTTCTTC,CSVRRELRQFF
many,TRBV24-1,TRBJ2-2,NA,TGTGCCACCAGTGGATATTCGGACTCTCCGAACGCCGGGGAGCTGTTTTTT,CATSGYSDSPNAGELFF
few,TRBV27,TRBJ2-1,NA,TGTGCCAGCAAACTTAGGGGGGACAATGAGCAGTTCTTC,CASKLRGDNEQFF
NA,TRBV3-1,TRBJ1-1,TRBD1,TGTGCCAGCTTATTCAAGGGGGCTCGTGGCACTGAAGCTTTCTTT,CASLFKGARGTEAFF
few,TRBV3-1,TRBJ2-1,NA,TGTGCCAGCAGCCAAGACCCGCACGATGAGCAGTTCTTC,CASSQDPHDEQFF